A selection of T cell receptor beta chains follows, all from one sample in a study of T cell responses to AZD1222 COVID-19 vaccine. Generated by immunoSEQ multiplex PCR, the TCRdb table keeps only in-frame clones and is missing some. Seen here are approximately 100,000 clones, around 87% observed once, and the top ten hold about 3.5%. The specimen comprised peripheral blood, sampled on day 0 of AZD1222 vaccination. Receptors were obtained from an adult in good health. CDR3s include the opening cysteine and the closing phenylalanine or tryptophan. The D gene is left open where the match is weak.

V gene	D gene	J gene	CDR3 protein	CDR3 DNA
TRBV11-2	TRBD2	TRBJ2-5	CASSPNSGGQETQYF	TGTGCCAGCAGCCCTAATAGCGGGGGACAAGAGACCCAGTACTTC
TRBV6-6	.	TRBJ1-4	CASSLAHFGTNEKLFF	TGTGCCAGCAGTCTCGCCCACTTTGGGACAAACGAAAAACTGTTTTTT
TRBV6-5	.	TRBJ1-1	CASSRGFENTEAFF	TGTGCCAGCAGTAGAGGATTTGAGAACACTGAAGCTTTCTTT
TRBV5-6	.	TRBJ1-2	CASSLVVRGWVGYTF	TGTGCCAGCAGCTTGGTTGTCAGGGGTTGGGTCGGCTACACCTTC
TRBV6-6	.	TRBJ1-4	CASSYGLATNEKLFF	TGTGCCAGCAGTTACGGGCTAGCAACTAATGAAAAACTGTTTTTT
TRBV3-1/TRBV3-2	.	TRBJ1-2	CASSQIDANYGYTF	TGTGCCAGCAGCCAGATAGACGCTAACTATGGCTACACCTTC
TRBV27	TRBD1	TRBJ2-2	CASSFRAQGATGELFF	TGTGCCAGCAGTTTCAGGGCACAGGGGGCCACCGGGGAGCTGTTTTTT
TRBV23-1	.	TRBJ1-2	CASSHTWGQGEFDYGYTF	TGCGCCAGCAGTCACACCTGGGGGCAGGGTGAGTTTGACTATGGCTACACCTTC
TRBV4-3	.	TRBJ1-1	CASSQVYSGNTEAFF	TGCGCCAGCAGCCAAGTGTATTCCGGGAACACTGAAGCTTTCTTT
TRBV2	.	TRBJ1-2	CASSQWGAGRDYGYTF	TGTGCCAGCAGTCAATGGGGGGCGGGACGAGACTATGGCTACACCTTC